This T cell receptor beta chain was sequenced for a study of blood T cell repertoires in COVID-19. Only in-frame clones appear in the TCRdb table, and some are missing; sequencing was by immunoSEQ multiplex PCR. This sample yields around 130,000 clones, of which 88% are seen a single time; approximately 2% belongs to the top ten. The CDR3 has 14 amino acids. Trimming took 5 bases from V and 4 from J, leaving 11 bases between them. CDR1 is MNHEY, CDR2 SVGAGI, per germline. The specimen sequenced was peripheral blood. This TCR was recovered from a man in his 70s with active COVID-19. This chain joins TRBV6-5 and TRBJ2-2; perhaps TRBD1 as D (6 bases). The CDR3 sequence is CASSPDRSTGELFF. CDR3 sequence (DNA): TGTGCCAGCAGTCCTGACAGGTCCACCGGGGAGCTGTTTTTT.